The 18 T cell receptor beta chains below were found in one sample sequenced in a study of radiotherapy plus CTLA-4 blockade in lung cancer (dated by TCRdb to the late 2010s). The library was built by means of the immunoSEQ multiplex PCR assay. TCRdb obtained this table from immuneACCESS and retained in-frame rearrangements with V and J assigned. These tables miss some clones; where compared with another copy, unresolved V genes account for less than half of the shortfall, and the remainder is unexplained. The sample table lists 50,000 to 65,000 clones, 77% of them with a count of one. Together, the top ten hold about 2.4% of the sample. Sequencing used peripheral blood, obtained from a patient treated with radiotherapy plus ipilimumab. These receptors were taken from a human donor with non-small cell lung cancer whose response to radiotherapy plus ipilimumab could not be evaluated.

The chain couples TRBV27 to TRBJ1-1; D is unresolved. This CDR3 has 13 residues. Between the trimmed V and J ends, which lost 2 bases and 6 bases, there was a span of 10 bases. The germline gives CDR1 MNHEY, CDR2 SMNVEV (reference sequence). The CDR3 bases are TGTGCCAGCAGTTTACGGGGTACCGCTGAAGCTTTCTTT. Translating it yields CASSLRGTAEAFF.

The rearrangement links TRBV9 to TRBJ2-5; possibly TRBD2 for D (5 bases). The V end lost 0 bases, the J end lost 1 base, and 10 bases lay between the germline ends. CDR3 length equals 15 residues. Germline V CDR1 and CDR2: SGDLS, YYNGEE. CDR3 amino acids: CASSVVLGGQETQYF. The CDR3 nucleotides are TGTGCCAGCAGCGTAGTGCTAGGAGGCCAAGAGACCCAGTACTTC.

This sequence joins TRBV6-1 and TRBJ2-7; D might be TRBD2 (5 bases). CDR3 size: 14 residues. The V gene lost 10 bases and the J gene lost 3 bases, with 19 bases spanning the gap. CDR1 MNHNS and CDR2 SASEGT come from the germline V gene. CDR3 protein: CATIPIREGYEQYF. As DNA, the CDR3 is TGTGCCACCATCCCAATCCGGGAAGGCTACGAGCAGTACTTC.

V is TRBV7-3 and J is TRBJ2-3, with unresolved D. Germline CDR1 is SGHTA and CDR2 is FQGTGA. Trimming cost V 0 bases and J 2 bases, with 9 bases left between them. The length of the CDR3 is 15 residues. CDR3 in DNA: TGTGCCAGCAGCTTAACCCCCAGGCTCACAGATACGCAGTATTTT. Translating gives CASSLTPRLTDTQYF.

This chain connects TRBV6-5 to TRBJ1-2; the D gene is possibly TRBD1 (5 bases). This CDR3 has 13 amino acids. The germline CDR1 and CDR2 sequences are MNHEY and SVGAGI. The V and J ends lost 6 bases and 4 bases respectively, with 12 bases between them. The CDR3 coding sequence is TGTGCCAGCAGCCAGGGAAAATCCTATGGCTACACCTTC. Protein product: CASSQGKSYGYTF.

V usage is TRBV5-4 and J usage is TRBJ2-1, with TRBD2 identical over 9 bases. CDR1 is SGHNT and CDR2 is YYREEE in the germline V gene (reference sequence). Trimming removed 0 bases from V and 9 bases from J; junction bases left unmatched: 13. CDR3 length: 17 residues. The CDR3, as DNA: TGTGCCAGCAGCTTGGGGGCGCGGGCTAGCGGGATAATTGAGCAGTTCTTC. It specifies CASSLGARASGIIEQFF.

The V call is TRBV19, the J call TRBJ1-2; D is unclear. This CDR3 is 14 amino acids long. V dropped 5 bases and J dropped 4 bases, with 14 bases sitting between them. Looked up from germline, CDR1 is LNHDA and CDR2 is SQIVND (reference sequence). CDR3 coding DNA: TGTGCCAGTAGTGTAAGGACGGACTCCTATGGCTACACCTTC. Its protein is CASSVRTDSYGYTF.

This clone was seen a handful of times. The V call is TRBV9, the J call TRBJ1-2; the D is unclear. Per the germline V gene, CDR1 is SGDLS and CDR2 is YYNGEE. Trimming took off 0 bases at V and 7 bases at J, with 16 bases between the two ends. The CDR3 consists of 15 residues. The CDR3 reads CASSVESPGSGGYTF. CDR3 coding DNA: TGTGCCAGCAGCGTAGAGTCCCCCGGGAGTGGTGGCTACACCTTC.

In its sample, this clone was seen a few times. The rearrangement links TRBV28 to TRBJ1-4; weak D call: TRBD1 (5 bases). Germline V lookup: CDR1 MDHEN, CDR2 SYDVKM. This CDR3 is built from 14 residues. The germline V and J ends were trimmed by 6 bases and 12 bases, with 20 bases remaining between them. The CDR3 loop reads CASRSPGGSMELFF. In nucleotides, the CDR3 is TGTGCCAGCAGAAGCCCGGGGGGTTCGATGGAACTGTTTTTT.

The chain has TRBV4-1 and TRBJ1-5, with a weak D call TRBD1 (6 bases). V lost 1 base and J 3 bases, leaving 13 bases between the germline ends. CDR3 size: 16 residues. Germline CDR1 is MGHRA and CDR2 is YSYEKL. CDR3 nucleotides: TGCGCCAGCAGCCAAGTAGGGGGGGCCTCCAATCAGCCCCAGCATTTT. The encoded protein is CASSQVGGASNQPQHF.

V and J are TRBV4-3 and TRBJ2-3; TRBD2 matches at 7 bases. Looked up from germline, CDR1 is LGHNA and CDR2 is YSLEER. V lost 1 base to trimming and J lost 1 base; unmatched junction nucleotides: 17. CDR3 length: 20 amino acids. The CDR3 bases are TGCGCCAGCAGCCAAGTGGTTAGCGGGCTATCAAATACGCGCACAGATACGCAGTATTTT. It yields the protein CASSQVVSGLSNTRTDTQYF.

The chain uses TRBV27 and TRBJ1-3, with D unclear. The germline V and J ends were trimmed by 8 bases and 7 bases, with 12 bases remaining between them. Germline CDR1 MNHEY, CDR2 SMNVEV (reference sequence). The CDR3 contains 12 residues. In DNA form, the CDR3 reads TGTGCCAGCGCGAGTAACGGGAACACCATATATTTT. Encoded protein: CASASNGNTIYF.

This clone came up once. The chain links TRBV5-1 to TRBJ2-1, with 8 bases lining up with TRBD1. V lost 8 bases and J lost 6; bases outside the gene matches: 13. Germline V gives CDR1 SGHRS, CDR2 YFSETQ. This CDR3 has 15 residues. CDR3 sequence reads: CASSDPGGGGNEQFF. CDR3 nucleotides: TGCGCCAGTTCCGACCCAGGGGGCGGTGGCAATGAGCAGTTCTTC.

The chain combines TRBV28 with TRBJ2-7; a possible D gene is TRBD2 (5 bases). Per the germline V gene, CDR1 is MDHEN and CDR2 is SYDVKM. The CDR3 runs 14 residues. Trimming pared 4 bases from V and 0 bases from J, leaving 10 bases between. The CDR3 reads CASSSGLISYEQYF. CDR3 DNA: TGTGCCAGCAGTTCCGGACTGATCTCCTACGAGCAGTACTTC.

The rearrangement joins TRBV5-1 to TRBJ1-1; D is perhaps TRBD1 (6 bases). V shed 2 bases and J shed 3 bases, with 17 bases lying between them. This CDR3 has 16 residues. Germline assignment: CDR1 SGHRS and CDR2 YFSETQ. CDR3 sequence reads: CASSLPRGSGDTEAFF. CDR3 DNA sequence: TGCGCCAGCAGCTTACCAAGGGGGTCTGGGGACACTGAAGCTTTCTTT.

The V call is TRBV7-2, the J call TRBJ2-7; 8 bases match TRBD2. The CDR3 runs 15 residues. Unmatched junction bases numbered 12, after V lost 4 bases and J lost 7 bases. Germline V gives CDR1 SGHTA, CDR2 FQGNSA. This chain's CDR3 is CASSSLGLASGEQYF. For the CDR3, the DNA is TGTGCCAGCAGCTCCCTCGGACTAGCCTCGGGGGAGCAGTACTTC. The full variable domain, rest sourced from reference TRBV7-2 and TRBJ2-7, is GAGVSQSPSNKVTEKGKDVELRCDPISGHTALYWYRQSLGQGLEFLIYFQGNSAPDKSGLPSDRFSAERTGGSVSTLTIQRTQQEDSAVYLCASSSLGLASGEQYFGPGTRLTVT.

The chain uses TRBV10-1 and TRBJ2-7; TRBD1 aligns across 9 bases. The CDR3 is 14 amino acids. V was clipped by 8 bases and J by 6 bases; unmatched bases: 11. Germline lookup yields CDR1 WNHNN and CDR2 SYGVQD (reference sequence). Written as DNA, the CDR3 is TGCGCCAGCCCCCCGGGACAGGGTACACGCGAGCAGTACTTC. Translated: CASPPGQGTREQYF.

CDR3 bases: TGTGCCAGTAGTTTCGACCTCGGGACTTACACCGGGGAGCTGTTTTTT. This translates into CASSFDLGTYTGELFF. The V and J genes are TRBV19 and TRBJ2-2; D possibly corresponds to TRBD2 (6 bases). CDR3 length: 16 residues. Germline CDR1 reads LNHDA; CDR2 reads SQIVND (reference sequence). V shed 5 bases and J shed 3 bases, with 16 bases lying between them.